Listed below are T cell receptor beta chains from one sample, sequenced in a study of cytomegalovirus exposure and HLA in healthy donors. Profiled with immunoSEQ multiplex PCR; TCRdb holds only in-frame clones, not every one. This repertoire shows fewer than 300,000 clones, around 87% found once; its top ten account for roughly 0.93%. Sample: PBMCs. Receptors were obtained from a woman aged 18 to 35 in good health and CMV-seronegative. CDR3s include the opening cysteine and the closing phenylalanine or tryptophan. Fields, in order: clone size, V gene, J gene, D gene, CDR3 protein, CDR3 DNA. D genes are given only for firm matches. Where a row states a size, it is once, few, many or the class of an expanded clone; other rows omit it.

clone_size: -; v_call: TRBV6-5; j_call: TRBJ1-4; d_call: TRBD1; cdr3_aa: CASRQGRGNEKLFF; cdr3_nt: TGTGCCAGCCGACAGGGTCGGGGTAATGAAAAACTGTTTTTT
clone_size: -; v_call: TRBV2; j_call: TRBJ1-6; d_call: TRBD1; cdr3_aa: CASSDRDRWSPLHF; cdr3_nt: TGTGCCAGCAGTGACAGGGACAGATGGTCACCCCTCCACTTT
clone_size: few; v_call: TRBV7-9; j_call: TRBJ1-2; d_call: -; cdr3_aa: CASSYTGGYTF; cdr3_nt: TGTGCCAGCAGCTATACAGGGGGCTACACCTTC
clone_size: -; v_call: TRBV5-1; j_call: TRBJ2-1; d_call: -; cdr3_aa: CASSLFVGTDNEQFF; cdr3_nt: TGCGCCAGCAGCTTATTCGTTGGTACAGACAATGAGCAGTTCTTC
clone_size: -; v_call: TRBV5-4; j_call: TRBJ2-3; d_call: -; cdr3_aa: CATQGGGTSTDTQYF; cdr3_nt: TGTGCCACTCAGGGGGGCGGGACAAGCACAGATACGCAGTATTTT
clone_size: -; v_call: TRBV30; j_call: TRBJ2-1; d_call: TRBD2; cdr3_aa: CAWRWSTSGSRYNEQFF; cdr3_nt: TGTGCCTGGAGGTGGTCGACTAGCGGGAGTAGATACAATGAGCAGTTCTTC
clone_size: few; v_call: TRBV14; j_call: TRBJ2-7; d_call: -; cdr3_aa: CASSSSVGEQYF; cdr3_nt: TGTGCCAGCAGTTCGAGCGTGGGCGAGCAGTACTTC
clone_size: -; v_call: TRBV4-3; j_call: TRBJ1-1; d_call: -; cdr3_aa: CASSQGGPAFF; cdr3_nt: TGCGCCAGCAGCCAGGGGGGGCCGGCTTTCTTT
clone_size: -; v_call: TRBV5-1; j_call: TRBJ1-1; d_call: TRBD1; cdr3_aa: CASSLMSDRRTFF; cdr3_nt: TGCGCCAGCAGCTTGATGTCGGACAGGCGAACCTTCTTT
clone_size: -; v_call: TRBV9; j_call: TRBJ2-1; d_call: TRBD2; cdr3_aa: CASSGGLAGAYNEQFF; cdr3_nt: TGTGCCAGCAGCGGCGGACTAGCGGGGGCGTACAATGAGCAGTTCTTC
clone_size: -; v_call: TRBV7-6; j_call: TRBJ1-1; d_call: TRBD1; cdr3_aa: CASSLLAGGRNTEAFF; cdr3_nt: TGTGCCAGCAGCTTATTGGCAGGGGGCCGGAATACTGAAGCTTTCTTT
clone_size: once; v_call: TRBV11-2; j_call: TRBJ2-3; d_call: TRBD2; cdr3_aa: CASSPTSGRADTQYF; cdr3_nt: TGTGCCAGCAGCCCTACTAGCGGGAGGGCCGATACGCAGTATTTT
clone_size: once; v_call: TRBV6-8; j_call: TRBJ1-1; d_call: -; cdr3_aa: CASPEGQGEDTEAFF; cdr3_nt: TGTGCCAGCCCTGAGGGCCAAGGGGAGGACACTGAAGCTTTCTTT
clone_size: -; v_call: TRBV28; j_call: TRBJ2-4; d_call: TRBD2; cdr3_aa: CASSFQAGGANIQYF; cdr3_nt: TGTGCCAGCAGTTTCCAAGCGGGAGGAGCGAACATTCAGTACTTC
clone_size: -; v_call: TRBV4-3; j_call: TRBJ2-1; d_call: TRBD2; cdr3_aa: CASSQDRLAGVSYNEQFF; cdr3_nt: TGCGCCAGCAGCCAAGACCGACTAGCGGGAGTCTCCTACAATGAGCAGTTCTTC
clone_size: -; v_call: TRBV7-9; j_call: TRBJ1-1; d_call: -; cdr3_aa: CASSPGFGDLNTEAFF; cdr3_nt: TGTGCCAGCAGCCCAGGCTTCGGGGACTTGAACACTGAAGCTTTCTTT
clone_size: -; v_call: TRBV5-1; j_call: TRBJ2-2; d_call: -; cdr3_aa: CASRIGGANTGELFF; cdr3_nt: TGCGCCAGCCGTATAGGGGGAGCAAACACCGGGGAGCTGTTTTTT
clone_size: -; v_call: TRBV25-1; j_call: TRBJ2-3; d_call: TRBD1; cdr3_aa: CASSAGGLYTDTQYF; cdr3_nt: TGTGCCAGCAGTGCAGGGGGCCTCTACACAGATACGCAGTATTTT
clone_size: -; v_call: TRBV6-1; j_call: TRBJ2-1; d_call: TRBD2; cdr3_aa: CASSGGGLAGGRWGAEQFF; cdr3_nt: TGTGCCAGCAGTGGAGGTGGACTAGCGGGAGGGCGGTGGGGGGCTGAGCAGTTCTTC
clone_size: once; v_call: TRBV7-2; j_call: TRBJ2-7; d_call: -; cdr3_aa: CASSLRDLDTEQYF; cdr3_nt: TGTGCCAGCAGCTTACGGGACTTGGATACCGAGCAGTACTTC
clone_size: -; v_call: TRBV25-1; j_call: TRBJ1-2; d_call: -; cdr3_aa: CASSDPVLPQRGYTF; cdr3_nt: TGTGCCAGCAGTGATCCAGTCTTACCCCAGAGGGGCTACACCTTC
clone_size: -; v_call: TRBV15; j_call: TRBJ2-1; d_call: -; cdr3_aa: CATSTLGSSYNEQFF; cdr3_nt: TGTGCCACCAGCACTCTAGGCAGCTCCTACAATGAGCAGTTCTTC
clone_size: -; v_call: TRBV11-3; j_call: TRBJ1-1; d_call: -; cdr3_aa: CASSLDRGEAFF; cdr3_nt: TGTGCCAGCAGCTTAGATCGAGGTGAAGCTTTCTTT
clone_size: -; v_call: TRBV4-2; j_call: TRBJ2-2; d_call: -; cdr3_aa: CASSQDGPNTGELFF; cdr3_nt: TGTGCCAGCAGCCAAGATGGGCCAAACACCGGGGAGCTGTTTTTT
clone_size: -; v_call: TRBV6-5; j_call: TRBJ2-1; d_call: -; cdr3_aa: CASSNMGLKPSEQFF; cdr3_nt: TGTGCCAGCAGTAACATGGGACTGAAACCTTCCGAGCAGTTCTTC
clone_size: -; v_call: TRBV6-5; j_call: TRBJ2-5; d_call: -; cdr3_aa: CASSLTGTQETQYF; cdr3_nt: TGTGCCAGCAGTTTAACAGGGACCCAAGAGACCCAGTACTTC
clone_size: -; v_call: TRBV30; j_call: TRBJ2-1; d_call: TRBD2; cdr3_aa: CAWSLLAGSYNEQFF; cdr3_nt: TGTGCCTGGAGTCTTCTAGCGGGCTCCTACAATGAGCAGTTCTTC
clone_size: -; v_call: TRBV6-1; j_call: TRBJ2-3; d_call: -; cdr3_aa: CASKTGLTDTQYF; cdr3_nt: TGTGCCAGCAAGACAGGTCTCACAGATACGCAGTATTTT